Included here is one T cell receptor beta chain sequence, with context. Antigen: not known. Ophthalmopathy cases met thresholds of Clinical Activity Score at least 3, NOSPECS grade at least 4 and duration under 3 months. The source material, RNA transcripts, was used to amplify TCR beta CDR3 regions. Initially, a first-round RT-PCR of the TCR CDR3 employed the HTBI primer set. TCRdb passed the multiplex PCR reads through MiXCR, listing each CDR3 protein once. The repertoire holds roughly 500,000 distinct CDR3 sequences, with roughly a quarter as singletons. The sample is drawn from a study of T cells in Graves' hyperthyroidism and ophthalmopathy. Study observations and caveats: Most thyroid clonotypes that were expanded above 0.001 also turned up in blood.

Germline V gene data show CDR1 as MNHEY and CDR2 as SVGEGT. The CDR3 loop spans 14 amino acids. Losses at the gene ends were 4 bases for V and 4 bases for J; bases not matched to a gene: 5. The V call is TRBV6-2 or TRBV6-3, the J call TRBJ2-5; 8 bases align to TRBD2. This sequence originates from a young woman with Graves' ophthalmopathy. Material for sequencing was blood. This CDR3 reads CASSSGTSSETQYF. The DNA of the CDR3 is TGTGCCAGCAGTTCCGGGACTAGTTCAGAGACCCAGTACTTC.